This T cell receptor (beta chain) was profiled in a study of CD4 T cells in relation to SARS-CoV-2 and coronaviruses. Turning to the study itself: Negative control cultures got HIV-1 Nef peptides or no peptide. The restricting HLA molecule for shared crossreactive spike epitopes was mapped. Study outcomes and limitations: No crossreactivity against non-spike viral proteins was tested here.

Some clones are missing from TCRdb's copy, which holds only in-frame ones; the method was immunoSEQ multiplex PCR. Seen here are roughly 24,000 clones, roughly 73% observed once, and the top ten hold around 16%. Germline loops: CDR1 LGHDT, CDR2 YNNKEL (reference sequence). This CDR3 is built from 13 residues. V gave up 3 bases and J gave up 4 bases, with 9 bases separating them. As concerns this clone: What it binds is not known.

The unexposed donors gave CD4+ T cells in about 2011-2019, prior to COVID-19. Isolation of CD4+ T cells took place after about eleven days in culture. On days 3 and 7, cultures got half fresh IL-2 medium. This TCR came from a human donor in good health. V usage is TRBV3-1 (or the pseudogene TRBV3-2) and J usage is TRBJ1-1; no clear D. Sequencing was carried out using CD4+ T cells from PBMCs, cultured in vitro. The CDR3 sequence is CASSHSRVTEAFF. DNA of the CDR3: TGTGCCAGCAGCCACAGTCGCGTCACTGAAGCTTTCTTT.